Shown below are 22 T cell receptor beta chains from a single sample sequenced in a study of beta chain features in type 1 diabetes. TCRB transcripts that were expressed got sequenced, as all of the isolated RNA had been reverse transcribed. Data came from immunoSEQ multiplex PCR; TCRdb stores just in-frame clones and leaves some out. Of roughly 140,000 clones listed, about 7.3% were seen once; the top ten hold about 0.6%. Sequenced input: central memory CD4+ T cells from blood. All receptors derive from a man younger than 35 in good health.

This clone has only a few counts. This chain links TRBV5-6 with TRBJ2-1; tentative D call: TRBD2 (6 bases). The length of the CDR3 is 13 residues. In germline, CDR1 is SGHDT, CDR2 YYEEEE. The ends were cut back, 1 base at V and 9 bases at J, with 11 bases in the middle. CDR3 residues: CASSLSGGTEQFF. The CDR3 DNA is TGTGCCAGCAGCTTGTCAGGAGGGACTGAGCAGTTCTTC.

The chain combines TRBV7-9 with TRBJ1-2; 9 bases line up with TRBD1. With V trimmed by 2 bases and J by 8 bases, 9 bases remained unmatched. Germline CDR1 and CDR2: SEHNR and FQNEAQ (reference sequence). The CDR3 spans 15 residues. The CDR3 nucleotides read TGTGCCAGCAGCTTATCCGGGACAGGGCCGAAGGGCTACACCTTC. Translated, it gives CASSLSGTGPKGYTF.

The rearrangement uses TRBV27 and TRBJ1-3; 8 bases line up with TRBD1. This CDR3 spans 15 amino acids. Germline assignment: CDR1 MNHEY and CDR2 SMNVEV (reference sequence). V shed 6 bases and J 8 bases; nucleotides not matched to a gene: 12. The DNA of the CDR3 is TGTGCCAGCAGCCTCTCCGGGACAGGTCTAGACACCATATATTTT. Encoded protein: CASSLSGTGLDTIYF.

The V gene is TRBV7-2, the J gene TRBJ2-5; 7 bases line up with TRBD2. Trimming removed 5 bases from V and 2 bases from J; junction bases left unmatched: 5. This CDR3 comprises 14 residues. Looked up from germline, CDR1 is SGHTA and CDR2 is FQGNSA. The CDR3: CASSPPGGQETQYF. The CDR3 bases are TGTGCCAGCAGCCCCCCCGGGGGGCAAGAGACCCAGTACTTC.

The rearrangement links TRBV9 to TRBJ2-2, with 10 bases lining up with TRBD2. The ends lost 0 bases at V and 4 bases at J; junction bases unmatched: 6. CDR3 length: 17 amino acids. CDR1 and CDR2 (germline): SGDLS, YYNGEE. In DNA form, the CDR3 reads TGTGCCAGCAGCGTAGCTACAATAGCGGGAGGCACCGGGGAGCTGTTTTTT. This sequence encodes CASSVATIAGGTGELFF.

CDR3 nucleotide sequence: TGTGCCAGTAGTCCCCTTTCTTCGATTAGAAAGACCCAGTACTTC. It specifies CASSPLSSIRKTQYF. The chain combines TRBV19 with TRBJ2-5; no clear D. Trimming removed 5 bases at V and 6 bases at J, with 19 bases between. The CDR3 loop spans 15 amino acids. Germline CDR1 is LNHDA and CDR2 is SQIVND (reference sequence).

CDR3 amino acids: CAWGHRAGEKLFF. The CDR3 DNA is TGTGCCTGGGGACATCGGGCCGGAGAAAAACTGTTTTTT. This chain joins TRBV30 and TRBJ1-4; TRBD1 might be the D (5 bases). The germline V gene has CDR1 GTSNPN and CDR2 SVGIG (reference sequence). V lost 5 bases and J lost 8, with 15 bases in between. This CDR3 region has 13 residues.

This clone came up a few times. This chain links TRBV11-2 with TRBJ1-3, with 8 nucleotides matching TRBD1. Germline CDR1 is SGHAT and CDR2 is FQNNGV. There are 16 residues in the CDR3. The V gene end was trimmed by 4 bases and the J gene end by 5 bases; junction bases not matched to a gene: 10. CDR3 loop: CASSSGGQGLRNTIYF. In DNA, the CDR3 is TGTGCCAGCAGCTCGGGCGGACAGGGCCTTCGAAACACCATATATTTT.

The rearrangement uses TRBV4-2 and TRBJ1-5; 7 positions match TRBD1. Germline V gives CDR1 LGHNA, CDR2 YNFKEQ. The junction had 11 bases not matched to a gene; V was cut back by 4 bases and J by 5 bases. CDR3 length: 16 amino acids. The CDR3 here is CASSPRQGRGDQPQHF. The CDR3 bases are TGTGCCAGCAGCCCCCGACAGGGACGAGGAGATCAGCCCCAGCATTTT.

In this sample, this clone turned up a few times. The chain uses TRBV20-1 and TRBJ2-7; D is uncertain. This CDR3 region has 11 residues. Trimming removed 6 bases from V and 3 bases from J, with 9 bases in between. Per germline, CDR1 DFQATT and CDR2 SNEGSKA (reference sequence). The CDR3 DNA reads TGCAGTGCCACGCTGAGCTACGAGCAGTACTTC. Encoded protein: CSATLSYEQYF.

This clone was recorded a few times. The chain recombines TRBV29-1 with TRBJ1-2, with D maybe TRBD1 (5 bases). The CDR3 runs 12 residues. Germline-derived CDR1 and CDR2 are SQVTM and ANQGSEA. V was trimmed by 7 bases and J by 6 bases, leaving 15 bases between them. The CDR3 DNA sequence: TGCAGCGCTAACCCGCAGGGCGATGGCTACACCTTC. Translation gives CSANPQGDGYTF.

The V and J genes are TRBV11-2 and TRBJ1-1; TRBD1 agrees at 7 bases. CDR1 is SGHAT, CDR2 FQNNGV, per germline. The CDR3 spans 15 residues. J lost 1 base, V lost 4 bases, and 6 bases had no gene match. The CDR3 nucleotides are TGTGCCAGCAGCTCCACAGGGGCCCAGAACACTGAAGCTTTCTTT. Amino acids: CASSSTGAQNTEAFF.

In its sample, this clone was seen a few times. This chain uses TRBV5-6 with TRBJ2-3; TRBD1 matches 8 bases. The J segment lost 2 bases and the V segment lost 0 bases, leaving 5 bases of the junction unmatched. This CDR3 comprises 16 residues. Per the germline V gene, CDR1 is SGHDT and CDR2 is YYEEEE. CDR3 amino acids: CASSLARTGNTDTQYF. CDR3 nucleotides: TGTGCCAGCAGCTTGGCCCGGACAGGGAACACAGATACGCAGTATTTT.

The rearrangement joins TRBV27 to TRBJ1-1, with TRBD1 identical over 8 bases. The junction had 4 bases not matched to a gene; V was cut back by 6 bases and J by 10 bases. This CDR3 contains 11 residues. The V gene's germline CDR1 is MNHEY and CDR2 SMNVEV (reference sequence). CDR3 loop: CASRRQGRAFF. CDR3 DNA: TGTGCCAGCAGGAGACAGGGGAGAGCTTTCTTT.

The chain employs TRBV7-3 and TRBJ2-7; D might be TRBD2 (5 bases). Germline CDR1 SGHTA, CDR2 FQGTGA. V was clipped by 3 bases and J by 2 bases, with 14 bases between them. The length of the CDR3 is 15 residues. CDR3 nucleotides: TGTGCCAGCAGCTTTTCATTGGGGAGTGCCTACGAGCAGTACTTC. Protein sequence: CASSFSLGSAYEQYF.

A few counts support this clone. The chain carries TRBV7-9 and TRBJ2-1, with TRBD1 matching over 9 bases. The CDR3 is made up of 15 amino acids. Germline assignment: CDR1 SEHNR and CDR2 FQNEAQ (reference sequence). V lost 5 bases to trimming and J lost 7 bases; unmatched junction nucleotides: 9. CDR3 nucleotide sequence: TGTGCCAGCAGCGAAACGGGACAGGGAGGGAATGAGCAGTTCTTC. The encoded protein is CASSETGQGGNEQFF.

This clone was observed a few times. The CDR3 sequence: CASTRTTVNTEAFF. CDR3 sequence (DNA): TGTGCCAGCACCCGAACGACAGTGAACACTGAAGCTTTCTTT. This chain uses TRBV6-5 with TRBJ1-1; D is perhaps TRBD1 (5 bases). Trimming pared 7 bases from V and 0 bases from J, leaving 12 bases between. The CDR3 consists of 14 residues. Germline V gene sequence: CDR1 MNHEY, CDR2 SVGAGI.

The V gene is TRBV7-2, the J gene TRBJ2-7; 10 positions agree with TRBD2. The J segment lost 2 bases and the V segment lost 1 base, leaving 2 bases of the junction unmatched. The germline gives CDR1 SGHTA, CDR2 FQGNSA. This CDR3 is 15 amino acids long. As DNA, the CDR3 is TGTGCCAGCAGCTTAGAACTAGCGGGGCCCTACGAGCAGTACTTC. This codes for CASSLELAGPYEQYF.

The sample holds a few counts of this clone. The genes are TRBV5-6 and TRBJ1-2, with 8 bases matching TRBD1. Germline CDR1 is SGHDT and CDR2 is YYEEEE. The CDR3 is 14 residues long. V lost 3 bases, J lost 2 bases, and 3 bases stayed unmatched. CDR3 DNA: TGTGCCAGCAGCTGGGACAGGACGAACTATGGCTACACCTTC. Its protein is CASSWDRTNYGYTF.

The chain is built from TRBV7-2 and TRBJ1-6; weak D call: TRBD1 (5 bases). Trimming cost V 2 bases and J 7 bases, with 6 bases left between them. The length of the CDR3 is 13 residues. CDR1 SGHTA and CDR2 FQGNSA come from the germline V gene. This chain's CDR3 is CASSLRGNSPLHF. The CDR3 coding sequence is TGTGCCAGCAGCTTAAGGGGAAATTCACCCCTCCACTTT.

The gene calls are TRBV5-6 and TRBJ2-5, with 11 nucleotides matching TRBD2. CDR3 length: 14 amino acids. J gave up 5 bases and V 2 bases, and 2 bases lay outside the gene matches. The V gene's germline CDR1 is SGHDT and CDR2 YYEEEE. The CDR3 reads CASSLLAGEETQYF. The CDR3 DNA is TGTGCCAGCAGCTTACTAGCGGGAGAGGAGACCCAGTACTTC.

CDR3 sequence reads: CATWWRVRTEAFF. The CDR3 DNA is TGTGCCACTTGGTGGAGGGTACGCACTGAAGCTTTCTTT. The chain employs TRBV6-5 and TRBJ1-1; D is unclear. V was shortened by 10 bases and J by 4 bases, with 16 bases between the two germline ends. The CDR3 consists of 13 residues. CDR1 is MNHEY, CDR2 SVGAGI, per germline.